This TCR beta chain originates from a study of T cell repertoires in cytomegalovirus infection. Study information: Researchers turned to recently identified HLA-C-restricted CMV epitopes as well as well-studied HLA-B-restricted ones. Both a matching HLA type and CMV infection were indicated by public TCR beta signatures.

Concerning this clonotype: What it binds is not known.

TCRdb reanalysed the reads using MiXCR and keeps one entry per CDR3 protein. The data show hundreds of thousands of distinct CDR3 sequences, roughly 36% seen once. Trimming took off 6 bases at V and 0 bases at J, with 11 bases between the two ends. CDR3 size: 14 residues. Germline lookup yields CDR1 SNHLY and CDR2 FYNNEI. Regarding the study as a whole: Clonotype analysis showed dominance of the ex vivo response by HLA-C-restricted CMV-specific TCR beta clonotypes.

The origin of this receptor is a human donor in good health (CMV status not recorded). Some clones in this sample may be carry-over from other donors' samples. This chain links TRBV2 with TRBJ1-2, with no clear D. The sequencing used cultured PBMCs, collected from culture after CMV antigen stimulation. This chain's CDR3 is CASRRDGSNYGYTF. In nucleotides, the CDR3 is TGTGCCAGCAGGAGAGACGGTTCTAACTATGGCTACACCTTC.